This entry lists 17 T cell receptor beta chains sequenced from one sample in a study of shared clonotypes between healthy human individuals. Sequencing was performed with immunoSEQ multiplex PCR; in TCRdb, only in-frame clones are kept and a portion is missing. The repertoire consists of about 1.5 million clones, with roughly 95% occurring once and the leading ten covering roughly 1.2%. The source material was naive CD4+ T cells sorted from blood. Specified subset: CD45RA+ positively selected. The receptors were sampled from a man aged 30 to 39 in good health.

The genes are TRBV28 and TRBJ2-3; D is ambiguous. Trimming left V 2 bases short and J 2 bases short, with 11 bases between. The germline V gene encodes CDR1 MDHEN and CDR2 SYDVKM. The CDR3 consists of 15 residues. CDR3 in amino acids: CASSLGLRNTDTQYF. Here the CDR3 DNA reads TGTGCCAGCAGTTTAGGGCTGAGAAACACAGATACGCAGTATTTT.

The rearrangement uses TRBV5-5 and TRBJ1-2; TRBD1 agrees at 7 bases. Germline values: CDR1 SGHKS, CDR2 YYEKEE (reference sequence). The CDR3 sequence is 15 residues long. V was pared by 0 bases and J by 1 base, with 3 bases of the junction left unmatched. DNA of the CDR3: TGTGCCAGCAGCTTGGCGACAGGGAGTAACTATGGCTACACCTTC. Translating it yields CASSLATGSNYGYTF.

This chain joins TRBV5-6 and TRBJ2-5; weak D call: TRBD2 (5 bases). The CDR3 loop spans 13 amino acids. Germline V CDR1 and CDR2: SGHDT, YYEEEE. V dropped 3 bases and J dropped 4 bases, with 10 bases sitting between them. CDR3 DNA sequence: TGTGCCAGCAGCTGGGGAGTTTTAGAGACCCAGTACTTC. Translating it yields CASSWGVLETQYF.

This chain joins TRBV28 and TRBJ2-1; D is undetermined. In germline, CDR1 is MDHEN, CDR2 SYDVKM. This CDR3 contains 11 residues. V was trimmed by 7 bases and J by 9 bases, leaving 10 bases between them. Written as DNA, the CDR3 is TGTGCCAGCATCCAAGCGCGTGAGCAGTTCTTC. Translation gives CASIQAREQFF.

The V gene is TRBV18, the J gene TRBJ2-7, with 7 nucleotides matching TRBD2. The J segment lost 2 bases and the V segment lost 4 bases, leaving 17 bases of the junction unmatched. The CDR3 consists of 18 residues. Germline V gene data show CDR1 as KGHSH and CDR2 as LQKENI. Written as DNA, the CDR3 is TGTGCCAGCTCACGGGGGAGCTCAACTAGCGCCTACCCCTACGAGCAGTACTTC. This translates into CASSRGSSTSAYPYEQYF.

This clone was detected once. The chain has TRBV7-2 and TRBJ2-4, with D possibly matching TRBD1 (5 bases). In germline, CDR1 is SGHTA, CDR2 FQGNSA. The CDR3 runs to 15 residues. V was trimmed by 1 base and J by 1 base, leaving 8 bases between them. The CDR3 bases are TGTGCCAGCAGCTTAGGACAGAACGCCAAAAACATTCAGTACTTC. Its translation is CASSLGQNAKNIQYF.

This chain uses TRBV2 with TRBJ2-7; D unresolved. CDR3 length: 14 amino acids. Trimming removed 8 bases at V and 4 bases at J, with 18 bases between. Germline CDR1 SNHLY, CDR2 FYNNEI. In nucleotides, the CDR3 is TGTGCCAGCCTTAGATTGGCGATTGGGTACGAGCAGTACTTC. Encoded protein: CASLRLAIGYEQYF.

V and J are TRBV2 and TRBJ2-7, with a possible D match to TRBD1 (6 bases). Trimming removed 5 bases from V and 7 bases from J, with 21 bases in between. The CDR3 length is 15 residues. Germline loops: CDR1 SNHLY, CDR2 FYNNEI. CDR3 nucleotide sequence: TGTGCCAGCAGTAGCCGGGACACGGCCCGACGGGAGCAGTACTTC. Translating it yields CASSSRDTARREQYF.

V is TRBV5-1 and J is TRBJ2-7, with TRBD1 matching 11 bases. This CDR3 spans 15 amino acids. V dropped 3 bases and J dropped 1; count of bases not matched to a gene: 3. Germline V lookup: CDR1 SGHRS, CDR2 YFSETQ. In DNA, the CDR3 is TGCGCCAGCAGCTACGGGACAGGGGGTTCCTACGAGCAGTACTTC. The encoded protein is CASSYGTGGSYEQYF.

The V and J genes are TRBV10-1 and TRBJ2-2; D unresolved. The CDR3 covers 14 residues. Germline V gives CDR1 WNHNN, CDR2 SYGVQD (reference sequence). V was shortened by 6 bases and J by 1 base, with 9 bases between the two germline ends. The CDR3 DNA reads TGCGCCAGCAGACATAATGTGAACACCGGGGAGCTGTTTTTT. Its translation: CASRHNVNTGELFF.

The CDR3 nucleotides read TGCGCCAGCAACGGACAGCCACGCACCGGGGAGCTGTTTTTT. It encodes CASNGQPRTGELFF. The rearrangement links TRBV10-1 to TRBJ2-2; D is possibly TRBD1 (6 bases). Germline V gives CDR1 WNHNN, CDR2 SYGVQD (reference sequence). With 7 bases removed from V and 4 bases from J, the gap between germline ends came to 13 bases. The CDR3 has 14 amino acids.

This chain links TRBV5-5 with TRBJ1-3; D is undetermined. This CDR3 spans 15 amino acids. Trimming left V 3 bases short and J 1 base short, with 11 bases between. Germline CDR1 reads SGHKS; CDR2 reads YYEKEE (reference sequence). The CDR3 protein is CASSSRSGSGNTIYF. In DNA form, the CDR3 reads TGTGCCAGCAGCTCCAGATCGGGTTCTGGAAACACCATATATTTT.

In DNA form, the CDR3 reads TGTGCCAGCAGCCCTTCTGAGCGGGTGGTGCAAGAGACCCAGTACTTC. Its translation is CASSPSERVVQETQYF. This chain links TRBV5-4 with TRBJ2-5, with D tentatively TRBD2 (6 bases). Trimming left V 4 bases short and J 2 bases short, with 18 bases between. The CDR3 is 16 amino acids. CDR1 and CDR2 (germline): SGHNT, YYREEE (reference sequence).

This clone was recorded only once. V and J are TRBV5-1 and TRBJ2-1; TRBD2 agrees at 10 bases. Trimming removed 0 bases from V and 2 bases from J; junction bases left unmatched: 8. The germline V gene has CDR1 SGHRS and CDR2 YFSETQ. This CDR3 is built from 18 residues. CDR3 bases: TGCGCCAGCAGCTTGGAGGCTAGCGGGAGTCGCGCCTACAATGAGCAGTTCTTC. Protein: CASSLEASGSRAYNEQFF.

The chain links TRBV7-9 to TRBJ2-5; D not resolved. Germline lookup yields CDR1 SEHNR and CDR2 FQNEAQ (reference sequence). The ends were cut back, 5 bases at V and 3 bases at J, with 7 bases in the middle. CDR3 length: 12 residues. This CDR3 reads CASSRVEETQYF. Here the CDR3 DNA reads TGTGCCAGCAGCCGTGTGGAAGAGACCCAGTACTTC.

The V and J genes are TRBV13 and TRBJ2-7; D is perhaps TRBD1 (6 bases). Trimming took 4 bases from V and 3 from J, leaving 16 bases between them. The CDR3 loop spans 15 amino acids. Germline CDR1 PRHDT, CDR2 FYEKMQ (reference sequence). In nucleotides, the CDR3 is TGTGCCAGCAGCTCTGCCGGGACAACCAACTACGAGCAGTACTTC. This encodes CASSSAGTTNYEQYF.

As regards this clone: The same CDR3 is also encoded by other DNA sequences in this sample. J is TRBJ2-2 and V is TRBV9; 8 bases map to TRBD2. This CDR3 has 16 amino acids. The germline V gene has CDR1 SGDLS and CDR2 YYNGEE. With 2 bases clipped from V and 2 bases from J, the junction kept 5 bases outside the gene matches. CDR3 region: CASSVLSGANTGELFF. CDR3 in DNA: TGTGCCAGCAGCGTCCTTAGCGGGGCAAACACCGGGGAGCTGTTTTTT.